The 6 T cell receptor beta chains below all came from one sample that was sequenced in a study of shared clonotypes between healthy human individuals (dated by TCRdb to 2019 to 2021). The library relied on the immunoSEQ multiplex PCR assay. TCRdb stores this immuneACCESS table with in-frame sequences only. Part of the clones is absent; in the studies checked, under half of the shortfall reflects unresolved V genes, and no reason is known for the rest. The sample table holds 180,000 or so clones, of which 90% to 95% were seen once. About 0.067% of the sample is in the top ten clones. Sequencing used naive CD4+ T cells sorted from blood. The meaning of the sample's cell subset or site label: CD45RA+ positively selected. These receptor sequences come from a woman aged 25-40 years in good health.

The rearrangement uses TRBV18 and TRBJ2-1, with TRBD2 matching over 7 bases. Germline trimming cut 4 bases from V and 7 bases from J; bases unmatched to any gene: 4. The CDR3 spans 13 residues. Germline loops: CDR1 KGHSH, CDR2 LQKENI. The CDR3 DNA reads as TGTGCCAGCTCACTGGGAGGGGCGAATGAGCAGTTCTTC. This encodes CASSLGGANEQFF.

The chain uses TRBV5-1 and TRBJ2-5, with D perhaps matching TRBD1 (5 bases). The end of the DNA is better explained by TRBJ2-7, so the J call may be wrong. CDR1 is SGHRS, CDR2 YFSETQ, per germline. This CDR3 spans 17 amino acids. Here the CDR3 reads CASSATGRRISTYEQYF. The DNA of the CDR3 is TGCGCCAGCAGCGCCACAGGACGCCGGATTTCCACCTACGAGCAGTACTTC.

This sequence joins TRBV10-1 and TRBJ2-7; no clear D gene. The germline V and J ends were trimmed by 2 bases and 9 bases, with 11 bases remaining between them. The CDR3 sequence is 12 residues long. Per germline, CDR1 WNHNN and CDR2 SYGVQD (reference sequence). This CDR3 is CASSENRGGQYF. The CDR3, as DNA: TGCGCCAGCAGTGAGAATCGTGGTGGGCAGTACTTC.

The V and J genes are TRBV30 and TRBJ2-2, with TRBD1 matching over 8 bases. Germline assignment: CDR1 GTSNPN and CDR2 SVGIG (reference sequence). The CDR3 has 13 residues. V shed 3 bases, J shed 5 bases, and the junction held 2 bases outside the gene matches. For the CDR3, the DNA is TGTGCCTGGAGCCAGGGGGCGACCGGGGAGCTGTTTTTT. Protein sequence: CAWSQGATGELFF.

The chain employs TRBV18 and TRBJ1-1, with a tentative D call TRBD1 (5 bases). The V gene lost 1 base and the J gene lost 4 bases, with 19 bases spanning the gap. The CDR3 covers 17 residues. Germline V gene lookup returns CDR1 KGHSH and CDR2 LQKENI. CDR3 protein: CASSPRQGSSLITEAFF. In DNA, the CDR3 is TGTGCCAGCTCACCACGGCAGGGCTCTTCTTTAATCACTGAAGCTTTCTTT. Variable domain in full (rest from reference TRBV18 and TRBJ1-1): NAGVMQNPRHLVRRRGQEARLRCSPMKGHSHVYWYRQLPEEGLKFMVYLQKENIIDESGMPKERFSAEFPKEGPSILRIQQVVRGDSAAYFCASSPRQGSSLITEAFFGQGTRLTVV.

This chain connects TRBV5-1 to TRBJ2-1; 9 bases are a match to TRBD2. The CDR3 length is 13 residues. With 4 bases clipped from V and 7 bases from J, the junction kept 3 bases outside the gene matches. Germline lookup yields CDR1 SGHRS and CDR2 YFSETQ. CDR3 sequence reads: CASSVGLANEQFF. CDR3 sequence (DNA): TGCGCCAGCAGCGTAGGACTAGCGAATGAGCAGTTCTTC. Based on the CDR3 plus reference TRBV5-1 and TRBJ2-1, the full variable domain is KAGVTQTPRYLIKTRGQQVTLSCSPISGHRSVSWYQQTPGQGLQFLFEYFSETQRNKGNFPGRFSGRQFSNSRSEMNVSTLELGDSALYLCASSVGLANEQFFGPGTRLTVL.